This TCR beta chain was captured by sequencing in a study of cytomegalovirus exposure and HLA in healthy donors. Only in-frame clones appear in the TCRdb table, and some are missing; sequencing was by immunoSEQ multiplex PCR. The sample records 120,000 to 150,000 clones, less than 90% being singletons. CDR3 size: 17 residues. Germline assignment: CDR1 MGHRA and CDR2 YSYEKL. The junction had 9 bases not matched to a gene; V was cut back by 4 bases and J by 5 bases. The sample consisted of PBMCs. The rearrangement joins TRBV4-1 to TRBJ2-1; 12 nucleotides match TRBD2. The source is a man aged 18 to 30 in good health and CMV-seronegative. CDR3 region: CASSLGLAGFWDNEQFF. In DNA, the CDR3 is TGCGCCAGCAGCCTAGGACTAGCGGGGTTTTGGGACAATGAGCAGTTCTTC.